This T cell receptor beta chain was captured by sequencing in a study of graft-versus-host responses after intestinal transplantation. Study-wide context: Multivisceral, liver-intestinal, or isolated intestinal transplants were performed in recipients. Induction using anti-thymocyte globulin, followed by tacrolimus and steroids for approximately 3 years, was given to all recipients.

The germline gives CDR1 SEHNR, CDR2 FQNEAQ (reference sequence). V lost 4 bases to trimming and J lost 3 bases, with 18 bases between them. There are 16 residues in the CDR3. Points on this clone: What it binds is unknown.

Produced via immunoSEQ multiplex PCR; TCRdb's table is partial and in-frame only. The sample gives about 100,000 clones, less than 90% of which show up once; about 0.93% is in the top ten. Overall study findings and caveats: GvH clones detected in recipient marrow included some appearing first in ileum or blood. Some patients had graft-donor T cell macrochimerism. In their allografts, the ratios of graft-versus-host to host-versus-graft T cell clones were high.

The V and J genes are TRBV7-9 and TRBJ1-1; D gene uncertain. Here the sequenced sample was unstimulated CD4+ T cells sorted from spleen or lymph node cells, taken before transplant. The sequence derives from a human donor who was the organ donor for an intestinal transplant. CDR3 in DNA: TGTGCCAGCAGCTCTTACCCGAGGACCAGAGACACTGAAGCTTTCTTT. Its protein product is CASSSYPRTRDTEAFF.